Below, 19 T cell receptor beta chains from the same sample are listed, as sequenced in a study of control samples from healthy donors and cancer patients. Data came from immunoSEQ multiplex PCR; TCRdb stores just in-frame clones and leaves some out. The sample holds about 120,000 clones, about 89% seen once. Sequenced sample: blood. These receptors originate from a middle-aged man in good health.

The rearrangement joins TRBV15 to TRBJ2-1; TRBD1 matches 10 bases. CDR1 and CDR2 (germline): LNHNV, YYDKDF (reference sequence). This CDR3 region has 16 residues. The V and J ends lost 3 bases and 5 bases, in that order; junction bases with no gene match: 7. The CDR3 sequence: CATSSPGQGNNNEQFF. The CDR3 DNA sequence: TGTGCCACCAGCAGCCCGGGACAGGGGAACAACAATGAGCAGTTCTTC.

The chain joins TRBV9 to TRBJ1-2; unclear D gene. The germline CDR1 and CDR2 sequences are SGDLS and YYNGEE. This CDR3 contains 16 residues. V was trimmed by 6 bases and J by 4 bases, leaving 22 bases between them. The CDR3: CASTLGPAGTIYGYTF. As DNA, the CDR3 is TGTGCCAGCACCCTAGGCCCGGCCGGAACAATCTATGGCTACACCTTC.

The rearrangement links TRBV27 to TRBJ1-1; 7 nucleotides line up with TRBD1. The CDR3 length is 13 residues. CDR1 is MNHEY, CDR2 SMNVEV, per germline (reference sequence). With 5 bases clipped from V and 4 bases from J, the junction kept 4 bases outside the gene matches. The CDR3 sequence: CASSLRQGTEAFF. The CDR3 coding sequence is TGTGCCAGCAGTCTCCGACAGGGCACTGAAGCTTTCTTT.

DNA for the CDR3: TGTGCCAGCAGAGCGGGACCCAAGACTAAAAACATTCAGTACTTC. This codes for CASRAGPKTKNIQYF. The genes are TRBV5-8 and TRBJ2-4; 7 bases line up with TRBD2. Germline values: CDR1 SGHTS, CDR2 YDEGEE. With V trimmed by 5 bases and J by 4 bases, 9 bases remained unmatched. The CDR3 totals 15 residues. The full variable domain, its missing parts supplied by reference TRBV5-8 and TRBJ2-4, is EAGVTQSPTHLIKTRGQQATLRCSPISGHTSVYWYQQALGLGLQFLLWYDEGEERNRGNFPPRFSGRQFPNYSSELNVNALELEDSALYLCASRAGPKTKNIQYFGAGTRLSVL.

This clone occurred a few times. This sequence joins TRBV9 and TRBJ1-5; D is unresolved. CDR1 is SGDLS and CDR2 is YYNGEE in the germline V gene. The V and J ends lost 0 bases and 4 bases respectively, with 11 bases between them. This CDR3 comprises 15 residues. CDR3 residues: CASSVASAVNQPQHF. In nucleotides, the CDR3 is TGTGCCAGCAGCGTAGCTTCAGCCGTTAATCAGCCCCAGCATTTT.

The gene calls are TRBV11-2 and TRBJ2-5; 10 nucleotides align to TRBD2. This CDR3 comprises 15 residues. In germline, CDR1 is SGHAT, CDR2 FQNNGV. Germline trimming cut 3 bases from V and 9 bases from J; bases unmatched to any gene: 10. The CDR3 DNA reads TGTGCCAGCAGCTTCCTAGCGGGGGTTTGGGGGCCCCAGTACTTC. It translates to CASSFLAGVWGPQYF.

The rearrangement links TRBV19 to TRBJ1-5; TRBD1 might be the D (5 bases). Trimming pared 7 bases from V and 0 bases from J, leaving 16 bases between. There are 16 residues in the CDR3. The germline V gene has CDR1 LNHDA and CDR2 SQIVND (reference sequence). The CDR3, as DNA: TGTGCCAGTACCCCGACAGCCTTTAATAGCAATCAGCCCCAGCATTTT. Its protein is CASTPTAFNSNQPQHF.

In DNA, the CDR3 is TGTGCCAGCAGTGAATTGGGCAGGGCCTACGAGCAGTACTTC. It encodes CASSELGRAYEQYF. This rearrangement joins TRBV25-1 to TRBJ2-7; perhaps TRBD1 as D (5 bases). This CDR3 has 14 residues. V gave up 1 base and J gave up 2 bases, with 9 bases separating them. The germline gives CDR1 MGHDK, CDR2 SYGVNS.

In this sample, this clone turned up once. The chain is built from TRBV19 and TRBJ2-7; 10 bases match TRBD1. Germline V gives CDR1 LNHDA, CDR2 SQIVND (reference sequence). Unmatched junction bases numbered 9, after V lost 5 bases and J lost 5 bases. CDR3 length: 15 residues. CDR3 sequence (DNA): TGTGCCAGTAGTTCACGACAGGGGGCAACGAACGAGCAGTACTTC. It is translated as CASSSRQGATNEQYF.

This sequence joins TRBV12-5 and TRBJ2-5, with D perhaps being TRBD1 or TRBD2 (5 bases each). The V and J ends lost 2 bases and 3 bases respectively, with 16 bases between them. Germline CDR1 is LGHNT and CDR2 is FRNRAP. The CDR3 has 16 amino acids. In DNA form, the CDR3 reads TGTGCTAGTGGTTTGTTTCTAGGGACCAGGGAAGAGACCCAGTACTTC. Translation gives CASGLFLGTREETQYF.

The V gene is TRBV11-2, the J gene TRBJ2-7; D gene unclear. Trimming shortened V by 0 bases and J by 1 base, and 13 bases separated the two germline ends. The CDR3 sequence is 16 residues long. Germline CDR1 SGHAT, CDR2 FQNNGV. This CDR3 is CASSLDWTRLSYEQYF. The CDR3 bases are TGTGCCAGCAGCTTAGATTGGACCCGACTTTCCTACGAGCAGTACTTC.

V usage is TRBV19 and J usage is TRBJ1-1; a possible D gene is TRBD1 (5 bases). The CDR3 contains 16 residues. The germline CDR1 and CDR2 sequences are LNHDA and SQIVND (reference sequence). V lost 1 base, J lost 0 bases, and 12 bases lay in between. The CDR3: CASSIAPGLVNTEAFF. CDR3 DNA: TGTGCCAGTAGTATAGCGCCAGGGCTGGTGAACACTGAAGCTTTCTTT.

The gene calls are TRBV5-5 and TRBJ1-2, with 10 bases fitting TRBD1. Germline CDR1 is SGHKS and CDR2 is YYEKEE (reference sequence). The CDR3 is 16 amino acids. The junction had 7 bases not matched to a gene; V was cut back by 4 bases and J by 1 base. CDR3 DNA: TGTGCCAGCAGCACCGGGACAGGGGACTTTAACTATGGCTACACCTTC. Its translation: CASSTGTGDFNYGYTF. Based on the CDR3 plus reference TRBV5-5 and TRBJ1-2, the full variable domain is DAGVTQSPTHLIKTRGQQVTLRCSPISGHKSVSWYQQVLGQGPQFIFQYYEKEERGRGNFPDRFSARQFPNYSSELNVNALLLGDSALYLCASSTGTGDFNYGYTFGSGTRLTVV.

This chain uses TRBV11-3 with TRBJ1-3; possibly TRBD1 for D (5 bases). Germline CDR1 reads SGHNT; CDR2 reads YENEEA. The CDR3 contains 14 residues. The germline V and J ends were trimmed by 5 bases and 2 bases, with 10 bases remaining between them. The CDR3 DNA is TGTGCCAGCAGCCTTACAGGTCCTGGAAACACCATATATTTT. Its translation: CASSLTGPGNTIYF. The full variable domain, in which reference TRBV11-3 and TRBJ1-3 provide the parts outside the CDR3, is EAGVVQSPRYKIIEKKQPVAFWCNPISGHNTLYWYLQNLGQGPELLIRYENEEAVDDSQLPKDRFSAERLKGVDSTLKIQPAELGDSAVYLCASSLTGPGNTIYFGEGSWLTVV.

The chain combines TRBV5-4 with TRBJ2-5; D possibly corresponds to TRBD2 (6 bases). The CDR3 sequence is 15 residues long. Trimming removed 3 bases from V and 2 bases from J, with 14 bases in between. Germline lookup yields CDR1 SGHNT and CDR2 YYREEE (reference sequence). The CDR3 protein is CASSSPGLAQETQYF. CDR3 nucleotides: TGTGCCAGCAGCTCACCGGGACTTGCACAAGAGACCCAGTACTTC.

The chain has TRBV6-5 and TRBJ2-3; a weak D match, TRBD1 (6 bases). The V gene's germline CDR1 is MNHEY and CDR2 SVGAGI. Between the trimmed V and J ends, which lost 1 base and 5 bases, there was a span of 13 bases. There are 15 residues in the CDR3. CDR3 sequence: CASSYFDEGVDTQYF. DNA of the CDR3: TGTGCCAGCAGTTACTTCGACGAGGGGGTAGATACGCAGTATTTT.

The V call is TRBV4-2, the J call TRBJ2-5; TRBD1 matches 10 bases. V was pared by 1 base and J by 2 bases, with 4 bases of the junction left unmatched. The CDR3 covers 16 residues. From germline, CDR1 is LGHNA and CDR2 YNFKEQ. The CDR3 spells CASSQGPGQGQETQYF. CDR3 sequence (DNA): TGTGCCAGCAGCCAAGGGCCGGGACAGGGGCAAGAGACCCAGTACTTC.

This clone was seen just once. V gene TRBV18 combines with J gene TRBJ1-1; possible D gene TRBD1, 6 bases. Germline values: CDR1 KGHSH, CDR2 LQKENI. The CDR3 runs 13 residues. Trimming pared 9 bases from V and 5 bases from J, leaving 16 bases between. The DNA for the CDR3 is TGTGCCAGTCCACAGGGAGGAGGAACTGAAGCTTTCTTT. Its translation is CASPQGGGTEAFF.

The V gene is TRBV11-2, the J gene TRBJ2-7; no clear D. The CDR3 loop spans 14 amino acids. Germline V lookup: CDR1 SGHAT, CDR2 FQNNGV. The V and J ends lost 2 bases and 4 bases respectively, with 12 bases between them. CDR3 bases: TGTGCCAGCAGCTTATCCCTTTCATTATACGAGCAGTACTTC. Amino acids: CASSLSLSLYEQYF.